This T cell receptor (beta chain) was recovered during a study of early T cells in non-severe SARS-CoV-2 infection. CDR1 MGHRA and CDR2 YSYEKL come from the germline V gene. The CDR3 totals 14 residues. V was trimmed by 4 bases and J by 3 bases, leaving 12 bases between them. cDNA molecules, individually, were tagged with unique molecular identifiers. TCRdb reprocessed the 5' RACE reads with MiXCR, giving one entry per CDR3 protein. The table includes just over 60,000 distinct CDR3 sequences, around 9.9% detected once. Study-wide results and limits: Sequences matched to VDJdb favored anti-spike CD8 responses, while private and CD4 specificities were missed.

Concerning this clonotype: Its cognate antigen is unknown.

The chain has TRBV4-1 and TRBJ1-1, with D possibly TRBD1 on 5 matching bases. What was sequenced was whole blood. This clonotype was obtained from an adult who was a healthcare worker with PCR-confirmed SARS-CoV-2 infection or an uninfected control (not recorded which). The CDR3 DNA reads TGCGCCAGCAGCCGCGGGGGTTCGGACACTGAAGCTTTCTTT. This codes for CASSRGGSDTEAFF.